The 10 T cell receptor beta chains below come from one sample, sequenced in a study of blood T cell repertoires in COVID-19. Some clones are missing from TCRdb's copy, which holds only in-frame ones; the method was immunoSEQ multiplex PCR. The profile shows about 200,000 clones, 80% to 90% of them singletons. Source material: peripheral blood. Source of these receptors: a woman in her 70s with acute or convalescent COVID-19.

The chain uses TRBV28 and TRBJ1-3, with 10 bases fitting TRBD1. CDR3 size: 13 residues. The germline V gene has CDR1 MDHEN and CDR2 SYDVKM. J gave up 6 bases and V 6 bases, and 2 bases lay outside the gene matches. CDR3 region: CASRGQGINTIYF. The CDR3 coding sequence is TGTGCCAGCAGGGGACAGGGGATAAACACCATATATTTT.

This chain uses TRBV2 with TRBJ1-4; 8 nucleotides agree with TRBD1. The germline gives CDR1 SNHLY, CDR2 FYNNEI. The junction had 6 bases not matched to a gene; V was cut back by 5 bases and J by 7 bases. The CDR3 length is 14 residues. This CDR3 is CASSSDRGSEKLFF. The CDR3 bases are TGTGCCAGCAGTTCCGACAGGGGCAGTGAAAAACTGTTTTTT.

This chain uses TRBV24-1 with TRBJ2-1; 9 bases are a match to TRBD2. In germline, CDR1 is KGHDR, CDR2 SFDVKD. J was trimmed by 5 bases and V by 3 bases; bases with no gene match: 1. The CDR3 covers 14 residues. The CDR3 nucleotides are TGTGCCACCAGTGATGGGACTAGCAACAATGAGCAGTTCTTC. Amino acid sequence: CATSDGTSNNEQFF.

The chain recombines TRBV7-9 with TRBJ1-1, with TRBD1 as a possible D gene (6 bases). This CDR3 contains 12 residues. The V end was cut by 4 bases, the J end by 5 bases, with 8 bases between. CDR1 is SEHNR, CDR2 FQNEAQ, per germline (reference sequence). The CDR3 sequence is CASSSTGTEAFF. CDR3 in DNA: TGTGCCAGCAGCTCTACAGGGACTGAAGCTTTCTTT.

A single count supports this clone. This chain links TRBV7-9 with TRBJ2-1; D is possibly TRBD2 (6 bases). The length of the CDR3 is 16 residues. The V end was cut by 3 bases, the J end by 1 base, with 13 bases between. CDR1 is SEHNR and CDR2 is FQNEAQ in the germline V gene (reference sequence). CDR3 DNA: TGTGCCAGCAGCTTCCCCTCCCGGGGGTCCTACAATGAGCAGTTCTTC. Protein product: CASSFPSRGSYNEQFF.

The chain employs TRBV18 and TRBJ2-7; TRBD2 agrees at 9 bases. V lost 2 bases, J lost 3 bases, and 5 bases stayed unmatched. Germline loops: CDR1 KGHSH, CDR2 LQKENI. There are 15 residues in the CDR3. The CDR3 nucleotides are TGTGCCAGCTCACCAAGCGGGGGGCCCGTCTACGAGCAGTACTTC. Its protein is CASSPSGGPVYEQYF.

Notes on this clone: The sample holds other DNA sequences that translate to the same CDR3. The chain carries TRBV20-1 and TRBJ1-1; D ambiguous. Trimming shortened V by 2 bases and J by 1 base, and 2 bases separated the two germline ends. Germline V lookup: CDR1 DFQATT, CDR2 SNEGSKA (reference sequence). The CDR3 runs to 11 residues. The CDR3 sequence is CSARRNTEAFF. Here the CDR3 DNA reads TGCAGTGCTAGACGGAACACTGAAGCTTTCTTT.

The V and J genes are TRBV28 and TRBJ1-2, with TRBD1 matching over 8 bases. Unmatched junction bases numbered 15, after V lost 4 bases and J lost 2 bases. CDR1 and CDR2 from the germline V gene are MDHEN and SYDVKM. CDR3 size: 18 residues. The CDR3 bases are TGTGCCAGCAGTTCTCCCTCAGGGGGCGATTCTTCAAACTATGGCTACACCTTC. Translation: CASSSPSGGDSSNYGYTF.

V and J are TRBV24-1 and TRBJ1-2, with D perhaps matching TRBD1 (6 bases). In germline, CDR1 is KGHDR, CDR2 SFDVKD. Deletions cut 7 bases from V and 3 bases from J, with 8 bases between. CDR3 length: 12 amino acids. The CDR3 region has the DNA TGTGCCACCAGGGACAGCTACTATGGCTACACCTTC. It translates to CATRDSYYGYTF.

The chain uses TRBV6-5 and TRBJ2-5; the match to TRBD1 covers 7 bases. In germline, CDR1 is MNHEY, CDR2 SVGAGI. J was trimmed by 5 bases and V by 5 bases; bases with no gene match: 5. This CDR3 spans 13 amino acids. CDR3 sequence: CASSPTGEETQYF. CDR3 nucleotides: TGTGCCAGCAGTCCCACAGGGGAGGAGACCCAGTACTTC.